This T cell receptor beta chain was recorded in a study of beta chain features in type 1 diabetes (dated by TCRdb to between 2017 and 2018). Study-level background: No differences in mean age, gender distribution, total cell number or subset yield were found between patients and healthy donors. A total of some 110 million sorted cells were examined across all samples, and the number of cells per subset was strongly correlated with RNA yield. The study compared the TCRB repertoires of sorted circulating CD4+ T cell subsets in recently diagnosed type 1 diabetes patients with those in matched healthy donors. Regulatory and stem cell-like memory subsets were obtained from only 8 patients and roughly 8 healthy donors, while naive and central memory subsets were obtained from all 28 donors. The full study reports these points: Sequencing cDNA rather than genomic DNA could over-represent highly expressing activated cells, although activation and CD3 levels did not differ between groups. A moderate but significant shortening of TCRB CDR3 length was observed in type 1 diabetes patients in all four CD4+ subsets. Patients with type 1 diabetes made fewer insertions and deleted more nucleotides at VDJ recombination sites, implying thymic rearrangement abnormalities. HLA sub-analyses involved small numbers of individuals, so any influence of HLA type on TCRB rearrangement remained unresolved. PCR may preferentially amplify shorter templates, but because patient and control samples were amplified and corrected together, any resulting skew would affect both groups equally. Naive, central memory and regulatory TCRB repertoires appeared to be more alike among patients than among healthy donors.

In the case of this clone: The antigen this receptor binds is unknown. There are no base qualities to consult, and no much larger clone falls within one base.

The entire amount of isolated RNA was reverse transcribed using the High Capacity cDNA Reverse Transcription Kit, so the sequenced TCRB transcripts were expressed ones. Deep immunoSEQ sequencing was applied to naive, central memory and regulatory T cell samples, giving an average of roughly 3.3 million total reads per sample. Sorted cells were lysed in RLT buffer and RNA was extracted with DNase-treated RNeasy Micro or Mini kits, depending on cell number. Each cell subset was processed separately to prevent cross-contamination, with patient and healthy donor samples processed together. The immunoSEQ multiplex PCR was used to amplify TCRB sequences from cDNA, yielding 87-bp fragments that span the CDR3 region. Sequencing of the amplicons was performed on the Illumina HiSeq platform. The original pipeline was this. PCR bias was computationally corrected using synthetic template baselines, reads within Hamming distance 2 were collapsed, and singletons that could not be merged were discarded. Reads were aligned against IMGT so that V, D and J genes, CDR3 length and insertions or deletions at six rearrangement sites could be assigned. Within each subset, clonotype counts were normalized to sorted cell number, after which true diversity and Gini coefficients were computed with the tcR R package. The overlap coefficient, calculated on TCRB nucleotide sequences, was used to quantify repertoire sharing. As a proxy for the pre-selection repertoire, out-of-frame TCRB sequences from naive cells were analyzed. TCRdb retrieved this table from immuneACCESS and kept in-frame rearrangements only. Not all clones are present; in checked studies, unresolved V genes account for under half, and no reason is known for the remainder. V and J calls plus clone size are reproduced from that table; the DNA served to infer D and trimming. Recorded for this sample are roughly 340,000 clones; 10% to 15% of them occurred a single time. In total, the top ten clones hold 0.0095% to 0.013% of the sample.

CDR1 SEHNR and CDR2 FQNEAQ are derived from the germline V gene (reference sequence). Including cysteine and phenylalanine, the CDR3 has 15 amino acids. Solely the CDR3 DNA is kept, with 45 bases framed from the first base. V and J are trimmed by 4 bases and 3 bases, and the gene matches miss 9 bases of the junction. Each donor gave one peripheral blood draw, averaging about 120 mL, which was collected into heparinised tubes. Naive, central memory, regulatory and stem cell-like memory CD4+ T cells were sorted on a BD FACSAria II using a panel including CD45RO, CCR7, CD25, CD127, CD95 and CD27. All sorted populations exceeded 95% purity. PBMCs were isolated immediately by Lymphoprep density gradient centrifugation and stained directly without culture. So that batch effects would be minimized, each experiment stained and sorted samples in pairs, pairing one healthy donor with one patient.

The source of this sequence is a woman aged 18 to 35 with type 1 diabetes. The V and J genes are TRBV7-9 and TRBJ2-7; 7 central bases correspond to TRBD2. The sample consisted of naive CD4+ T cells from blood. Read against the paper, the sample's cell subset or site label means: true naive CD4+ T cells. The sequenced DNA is TGTGCCAGCAGCTACGTTGGGGGGGTGGGCTACGAGCAGTACTTC. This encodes CASSYVGGVGYEQYF. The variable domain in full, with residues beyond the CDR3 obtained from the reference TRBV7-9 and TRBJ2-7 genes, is DTGVSQNPRHKITKRGQNVTFRCDPISEHNRLYWYRQTLGQGPEFLTYFQNEAQLEKSRLLSDRFSAERPKGSFSTLEIQRTEQGDSAMYLCASSYVGGVGYEQYFGPGTRLTVT.